These T cell receptor beta chains were read from a single sample in a study of cytomegalovirus exposure and HLA in healthy donors. The assay was immunoSEQ multiplex PCR, and TCRdb's table has in-frame clones only and misses some. The sample records some 56,000 clones, roughly 60% being singletons. Sequenced material: PBMCs. Source of these receptors: a human donor in good health. The CDR3 runs from the conserved cysteine through the conserved F or W. Fields, in order: V gene, J gene, D gene, clone size, CDR3 DNA, CDR3 protein. D genes are given only for firm matches. Some rows have no size entry. The others give once, few or many, or a class for an expanded clone.

>TRBV2|TRBJ1-1|NA|few
TGTGCCAGCAGTGACCAGTGGGGCAGGGCCACTGAAGCTTTCTTT
CASSDQWGRATEAFF
>TRBV5-6|TRBJ2-3|TRBD2|NA
TGTGCCAGCAGCCGGCGGGGGGGGACAGATACGCAGTATTTT
CASSRRGGTDTQYF
>TRBV14|TRBJ1-5|NA|NA
TGTGCCAGCAGCCCGCGTCCATATAGCAATCAGCCCCAGCATTTT
CASSPRPYSNQPQHF
>TRBV6-5|TRBJ2-5|TRBD2|NA
TGTGCCAGCAGCCACTCACGGGGAGGGGAGACCCAGTACTTC
CASSHSRGGETQYF
>TRBV9|TRBJ1-4|NA|few
TGTGCCAGCAGCGTAGGACAGATAAATGAAAAACTGTTTTTT
CASSVGQINEKLFF
>TRBV19|TRBJ2-2|NA|NA
TGTGCCAGTAGGACGGGCACAGGGCGCATGTTAGGGGAGCTGTTTTTT
CASRTGTGRMLGELFF
>TRBV9|TRBJ2-1|TRBD2|NA
TGTGCCAGCAGCGCGACCGGGACTAGTAATTTCGATGAGCAGTTCTTC
CASSATGTSNFDEQFF
>TRBV4-1|TRBJ2-3|TRBD2|NA
TGCGCCAGCAGCCCCGCTAGCGGGGGAACAGATACGCAGTATTTT
CASSPASGGTDTQYF
>TRBV6-5|TRBJ1-1|NA|few
TGTGCCAGCAGTTACCGCCCCAGGAACACTGAAGCTTTCTTT
CASSYRPRNTEAFF
>TRBV9|TRBJ1-4|NA|NA
TGTGCCAGCAGCGTAGCACAGGGCGCAACTAATGAAAAACTGTTTTTT
CASSVAQGATNEKLFF
>TRBV5-1|TRBJ1-5|TRBD1|NA
TGCGCCAGCAGCTTCGGGACAGGGGATCAGCCCCAGCATTTT
CASSFGTGDQPQHF